This record looks at one T cell receptor (beta chain) sequence and its context. Sequenced by immunoSEQ multiplex PCR; TCRdb stores in-frame clones only, minus some. Counted here are tens of thousands of clones, roughly 87% occurring once; the ten biggest clones make up approximately 0.36%. The data were taken from a study of OX40 agonist ivuxolimab in advanced cancers. CDR1 and CDR2 from the germline V gene are SQVTM and ANQGSEA. V lost 1 base to trimming and J lost 6 bases, with 12 bases between them. CDR3 length: 13 residues. Sequences were derived from CD4+ or CD8+ T cells sorted from blood, sampled in a trial of the OX40 agonist ivuxolimab. This sequence originates from an adult with an advanced solid tumor such as melanoma, head and neck, liver or kidney cancer. The chain has TRBV29-1 and TRBJ1-2; D is unresolved. CDR3 nucleotide sequence: TGCAGCGTTGAAGGCAACCTCCCCAATGGCTACACCTTC. This sequence encodes CSVEGNLPNGYTF.